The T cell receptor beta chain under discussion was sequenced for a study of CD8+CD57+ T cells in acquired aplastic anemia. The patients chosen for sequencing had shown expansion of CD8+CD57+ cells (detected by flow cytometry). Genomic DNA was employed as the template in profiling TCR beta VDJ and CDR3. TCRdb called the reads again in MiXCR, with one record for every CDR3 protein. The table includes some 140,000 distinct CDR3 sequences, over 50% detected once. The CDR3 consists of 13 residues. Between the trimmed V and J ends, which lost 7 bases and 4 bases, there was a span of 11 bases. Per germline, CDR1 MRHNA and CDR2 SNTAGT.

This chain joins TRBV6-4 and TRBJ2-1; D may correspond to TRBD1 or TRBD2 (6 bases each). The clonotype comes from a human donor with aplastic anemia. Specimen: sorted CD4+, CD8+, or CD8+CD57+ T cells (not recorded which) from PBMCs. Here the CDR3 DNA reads TGTGCCAGCAAGGGGGGATCATACAATGAGCAGTTCTTC. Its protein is CASKGGSYNEQFF.